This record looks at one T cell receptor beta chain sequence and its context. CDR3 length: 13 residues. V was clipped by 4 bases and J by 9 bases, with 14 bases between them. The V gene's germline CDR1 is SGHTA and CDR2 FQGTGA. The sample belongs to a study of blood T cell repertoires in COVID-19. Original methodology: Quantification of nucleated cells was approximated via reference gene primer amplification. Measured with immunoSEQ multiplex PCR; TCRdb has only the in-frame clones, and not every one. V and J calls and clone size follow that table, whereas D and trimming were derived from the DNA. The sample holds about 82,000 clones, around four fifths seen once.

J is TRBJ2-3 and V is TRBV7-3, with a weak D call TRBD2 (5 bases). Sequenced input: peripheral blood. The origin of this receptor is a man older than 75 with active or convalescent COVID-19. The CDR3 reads CASSSTEPGTQYF. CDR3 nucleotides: TGTGCCAGCAGCTCCACAGAACCGGGGACGCAGTATTTT.